These 32 T cell receptor beta chains were all obtained from the same sample, sequenced in a study of beta chain features in type 1 diabetes. What was sequenced were expressed TCRB transcripts, since all of the isolated RNA had been reverse transcribed. The repertoire was sequenced with immunoSEQ multiplex PCR; TCRdb's copy has only in-frame clones and lacks some. The sample carries roughly 240,000 clones, around 14% recorded once. The source material was naive CD4+ T cells from blood. The receptors originated from a woman aged 40 to 55 in good health.

This clone came up a few times. One end of the junction fails to match germline, which may point to a read error. The chain joins TRBV19 to TRBJ2-2; 12 bases map to TRBD2. There are 17 residues in the CDR3. Germline values: CDR1 LNHDA, CDR2 SQIVND (reference sequence). In DNA form, the CDR3 reads TGTGCCAGTAGTATAGCCCTAGCGGGGGGGAACGCCGGGGAGCTGTTTTTT. This gives the protein CASSIALAGGNAGELFF. The whole variable domain, filled in from reference TRBV19 and TRBJ2-2, reads DGGITQSPKYLFRKEGQNVTLSCEQNLNHDAMYWYRQDPGQGLRLIYYSQIVNDFQKGDIAEGYSVSREKKESFPLTVTSAQKNPTAFYLCASSIALAGGNAGELFFGEGSRLTVL.

This clone was counted between two and nine times. Other DNA sequences in this sample translate to the same CDR3. The V gene is TRBV7-2, the J gene TRBJ2-3; unclear D gene. Germline V gene data show CDR1 as SGHTA and CDR2 as FQGNSA. The CDR3 covers 14 residues. Trimming removed 1 base from V and 1 base from J, with 6 bases in between. CDR3 loop: CASSLVAGTDTQYF. DNA of the CDR3: TGTGCCAGCAGCTTAGTGGCGGGCACAGATACGCAGTATTTT.

This sequence joins TRBV6-1 and TRBJ1-2; TRBD1 is a possible D gene (6 bases). This CDR3 region has 15 residues. Germline CDR1 and CDR2: MNHNS and SASEGT. V was trimmed by 4 bases and J by 4 bases, leaving 16 bases between them. CDR3 protein: CASSVEDRVFYGYTF. CDR3 bases: TGTGCCAGCAGTGTAGAGGACAGAGTCTTCTATGGCTACACCTTC.

The genes are TRBV27 and TRBJ2-5, with D perhaps matching TRBD1 (5 bases). CDR3 size: 15 residues. Trimming took off 1 base at V and 2 bases at J, with 11 bases between the two ends. Per germline, CDR1 MNHEY and CDR2 SMNVEV (reference sequence). CDR3 in amino acids: CASSLYPPGQETQYF. DNA of the CDR3: TGTGCCAGCAGTTTATACCCCCCAGGGCAAGAGACCCAGTACTTC.

This chain uses TRBV6-5 with TRBJ1-5; 8 bases are shared with TRBD1. V shed 6 bases and J 11 bases; nucleotides not matched to a gene: 12. Per the germline V gene, CDR1 is MNHEY and CDR2 is SVGAGI. This CDR3 comprises 14 residues. The CDR3 spells CASRQTLGGQAQHF. The CDR3 DNA is TGTGCCAGCAGACAGACTCTAGGGGGACAGGCCCAGCATTTT.

CDR3 in amino acids: CASSARTGGFTEAFF. Written as DNA, the CDR3 is TGTGCCAGCTCAGCCCGGACAGGGGGCTTCACTGAAGCTTTCTTT. V and J are TRBV18 and TRBJ1-1; 11 bases map to TRBD1. Germline V gives CDR1 KGHSH, CDR2 LQKENI. There are 15 residues in the CDR3. After removal of 5 bases from V and 4 bases from J, the junction contained 6 bases not matched to a gene.

V usage is TRBV7-2 and J usage is TRBJ2-1; TRBD2 aligns across 15 bases. The V gene end was trimmed by 4 bases and the J gene end by 10 bases; junction bases not matched to a gene: 14. The CDR3 has 18 amino acids. CDR1 and CDR2 (germline): SGHTA, FQGNSA. In DNA form, the CDR3 reads TGTGCCAGCAGCTCAACCCTAGGACTAGCGGGGGGGACAATGGAGCAGTTCTTC. This sequence encodes CASSSTLGLAGGTMEQFF.

The chain recombines TRBV15 with TRBJ2-2, with TRBD1 identical over 9 bases. The CDR3 contains 15 residues. Trimming took 3 bases from V and 5 from J; bases not matched to a gene: 4. Germline V gene sequence: CDR1 LNHNV, CDR2 YYDKDF (reference sequence). The CDR3 DNA reads TGTGCCACCAGCAGGGGGACAGGGTGGACCGGGGAGCTGTTTTTT. Its translation: CATSRGTGWTGELFF.

V is TRBV15 and J is TRBJ1-5; a possible D gene is TRBD1 (5 bases). Deletions cut 0 bases from V and 4 bases from J, with 13 bases between. The CDR3 is 16 residues long. Germline V CDR1 and CDR2: LNHNV, YYDKDF (reference sequence). The CDR3 is CATSRDKQVPNQPQHF. DNA for the CDR3: TGTGCCACCAGCAGAGACAAACAGGTACCGAATCAGCCCCAGCATTTT.

The chain is built from TRBV6-5 and TRBJ1-1; the D is unclear. Germline V gene data show CDR1 as MNHEY and CDR2 as SVGAGI. CDR3 length equals 12 residues. Trimming took 5 bases from V and 7 from J, leaving 11 bases between them. DNA of the CDR3: TGTGCCAGCAGTCTGTCGGGGATTGAAGCTTTCTTT. Amino acids: CASSLSGIEAFF.

This rearrangement joins TRBV6-5 to TRBJ2-7, with TRBD2 as a possible D gene (5 bases). Trimming pared 10 bases from V and 9 bases from J, leaving 28 bases between. The CDR3 loop spans 15 amino acids. Germline values: CDR1 MNHEY, CDR2 SVGAGI. This CDR3 is CATGTAGQSRNGQYF. The CDR3 DNA reads as TGTGCCACCGGAACCGCGGGCCAAAGTCGGAATGGGCAGTACTTC.

This clone was counted only a few times. This chain connects TRBV7-6 to TRBJ2-4; a weak D match, TRBD1 (5 bases). The germline V gene encodes CDR1 SGHVS and CDR2 FNYEAQ. The germline V and J ends were trimmed by 1 base and 7 bases, with 8 bases remaining between them. The CDR3 extends over 13 amino acids. The chain's CDR3 is CASSLGQSNIQYF. CDR3 coding DNA: TGTGCCAGCAGCTTAGGACAGTCCAACATTCAGTACTTC. The full variable domain, completed using reference TRBV7-6 and TRBJ2-4, is GAGVSQSPRYKVTKRGQDVALRCDPISGHVSLYWYRQALGQGPEFLTYFNYEAQQDKSGLPNDRFSAERPEGSISTLTIQRTEQRDSAMYRCASSLGQSNIQYFGAGTRLSVL.

This clone was observed a few times. The V gene is TRBV15, the J gene TRBJ1-5; weak D call: TRBD1 (6 bases). This CDR3 has 18 residues. V dropped 0 bases and J dropped 3 bases, with 18 bases sitting between them. The germline gives CDR1 LNHNV, CDR2 YYDKDF (reference sequence). The CDR3 is CATSRDPSGTYDNQPQHF. CDR3 DNA: TGTGCCACCAGCAGAGACCCTTCCGGGACATATGACAATCAGCCCCAGCATTTT.

The genes are TRBV7-2 and TRBJ2-1; TRBD1 is a possible D gene (6 bases). Germline V gene lookup returns CDR1 SGHTA and CDR2 FQGNSA. V lost 5 bases to trimming and J lost 0 bases, with 14 bases between them. The CDR3 totals 16 residues. As DNA, the CDR3 is TGTGCCAGCAGCCCCCGACAGGCAAGCTCCTACAATGAGCAGTTCTTC. As protein: CASSPRQASSYNEQFF.

This clone was found a few times. The rearrangement links TRBV13 to TRBJ1-4; D uncertain. In germline, CDR1 is PRHDT, CDR2 FYEKMQ (reference sequence). V lost 5 bases to trimming and J lost 0 bases, with 10 bases between them. The CDR3 totals 15 residues. The CDR3 sequence: CASSTTGSTNEKLFF. DNA for the CDR3: TGTGCCAGCAGCACTACGGGGTCAACTAATGAAAAACTGTTTTTT. Together with reference TRBV13 and TRBJ1-4, the CDR3 gives the full variable domain: AAGVIQSPRHLIKEKRETATLKCYPIPRHDTVYWYQQGPGQDPQFLISFYEKMQSDKGSIPDRFSAQQFSDYHSELNMSSLELGDSALYFCASSTTGSTNEKLFFGSGTQLSVL.

J is TRBJ1-2 and V is TRBV6-5; D perhaps matches TRBD1 (5 bases). The V end lost 5 bases, the J end lost 8 bases, and 15 bases lay between the germline ends. CDR1 is MNHEY, CDR2 SVGAGI, per germline. CDR3 length equals 13 residues. The CDR3 DNA reads TGTGCCAGCAGTGAAGGTGTGGGACTGGGCTACACCTTC. Translated, it gives CASSEGVGLGYTF.

This sequence joins TRBV5-1 and TRBJ2-5; TRBD2 agrees at 10 bases. The CDR3 runs 14 residues. V lost 4 bases to trimming and J lost 4 bases; unmatched junction nucleotides: 4. Per the germline V gene, CDR1 is SGHRS and CDR2 is YFSETQ. The CDR3 reads CASSVGLARETQYF. CDR3 coding DNA: TGCGCCAGCAGCGTGGGACTAGCGAGAGAGACCCAGTACTTC.

This clone showed up just a few times. The V gene is TRBV6-6, the J gene TRBJ1-4, with D tentatively TRBD1 (6 bases). V was pared by 5 bases and J by 4 bases, with 14 bases between. Germline CDR1 reads MNHNY; CDR2 reads SVGAGI (reference sequence). This CDR3 contains 15 residues. This chain's CDR3 is CASSPRGASNEKLFF. CDR3 coding DNA: TGTGCCAGCAGTCCCCGGGGGGCAAGTAATGAAAAACTGTTTTTT.

This clone was counted a few times. The chain combines TRBV9 with TRBJ2-5; TRBD2 agrees at 11 bases. Unmatched junction bases numbered 5, after V lost 3 bases and J lost 1 base. Germline CDR1 is SGDLS and CDR2 is YYNGEE. The CDR3 has 16 amino acids. The CDR3 loop is CASSATSGALQETQYF. The DNA for the CDR3 is TGTGCCAGCAGCGCGACTAGCGGGGCTCTCCAAGAGACCCAGTACTTC.

The chain uses TRBV18 and TRBJ2-1; D is ambiguous. This CDR3 contains 13 residues. V dropped 4 bases and J dropped 5 bases, with 9 bases sitting between them. Germline lookup yields CDR1 KGHSH and CDR2 LQKENI. The CDR3 sequence: CASSLKPNNEQFF. The CDR3, as DNA: TGTGCCAGCTCACTGAAACCTAACAATGAGCAGTTCTTC.

This sequence joins TRBV29-1 and TRBJ1-5; 8 bases are shared with TRBD1. J gave up 4 bases and V 7 bases, and 3 bases lay outside the gene matches. Germline V gene sequence: CDR1 SQVTM, CDR2 ANQGSEA. The CDR3 covers 12 residues. This chain's CDR3 is CSARQGNQPQHF. DNA of the CDR3: TGCAGCGCCAGACAGGGGAATCAGCCCCAGCATTTT.

The chain uses TRBV6-5 and TRBJ2-5, with D perhaps matching TRBD1 (6 bases). Between the trimmed V and J ends, which lost 5 bases and 2 bases, there was a span of 6 bases. Germline CDR1 reads MNHEY; CDR2 reads SVGAGI. The CDR3 is 12 residues long. In DNA, the CDR3 is TGTGCCAGCAGTCAGGGGCAAGAGACCCAGTACTTC. Translation gives CASSQGQETQYF.

This clone has a handful of counts. The chain couples TRBV4-3 to TRBJ1-6; D perhaps matches TRBD1 (5 bases). The CDR3 consists of 16 residues. Trimming removed 2 bases from V and 7 bases from J, with 15 bases in between. CDR1 and CDR2 (germline): LGHNA, YSLEER. In nucleotides, the CDR3 is TGCGCCAGCAGCCAACAAATGACAGCAGGAAATTCACCCCTCCACTTT. Translation gives CASSQQMTAGNSPLHF.

This clone was found a few times. The chain is built from TRBV19 and TRBJ2-6, with 9 nucleotides matching TRBD1. CDR1 is LNHDA and CDR2 is SQIVND in the germline V gene (reference sequence). Trimming took 6 bases from V and 4 from J; bases not matched to a gene: 10. The CDR3 is made up of 17 amino acids. DNA of the CDR3: TGTGCCAGTAGCCCTACAGGGGGCGCATACGGGGCCAACGTCCTGACTTTC. It yields the protein CASSPTGGAYGANVLTF.

The chain carries TRBV5-4 and TRBJ2-2; 10 bases align to TRBD2. V gave up 4 bases and J gave up 7 bases; unmatched junction bases: 10. Germline loops: CDR1 SGHNT, CDR2 YYREEE (reference sequence). CDR3 size: 16 residues. Written as DNA, the CDR3 is TGTGCCAGCAGCCCGACTAGCGGGTACGCCAGCGGGGAGCTGTTTTTT. It yields the protein CASSPTSGYASGELFF.

The genes are TRBV11-2 and TRBJ2-4; 7 bases align to TRBD1. V lost 3 bases, J lost 0 bases, and 8 bases stayed unmatched. CDR1 SGHAT and CDR2 FQNNGV come from the germline V gene. This CDR3 region has 17 residues. The DNA for the CDR3 is TGTGCCAGCAGCTTTTTGCGGACAGGCTTAGCCAAAAACATTCAGTACTTC. Translation gives CASSFLRTGLAKNIQYF.

The sample holds a few counts of this clone. This chain uses TRBV3-1 (or the pseudogene TRBV3-2) with TRBJ2-7; D is undetermined. From germline, CDR1 is LGHDT and CDR2 YNNKEL (reference sequence). The CDR3 runs 9 residues. V was clipped by 8 bases and J by 4 bases, with 3 bases between them. Here the CDR3 DNA reads TGTGCCAGCTCTTACGAGCAGTACTTC. As protein: CASSYEQYF.

This rearrangement joins TRBV5-4 to TRBJ2-2; 7 bases map to TRBD1. Per the germline V gene, CDR1 is SGHNT and CDR2 is YYREEE (reference sequence). There are 15 residues in the CDR3. The V segment lost 7 bases and the J segment 5 bases; nucleotides outside the gene matches: 11. CDR3 DNA: TGTGCCAGCTCTCCAGCGACAGGGAGAACCGGGGAGCTGTTTTTT. Translating it yields CASSPATGRTGELFF.

V and J are TRBV13 and TRBJ2-7; the match to TRBD2 covers 12 bases. CDR3 length: 13 residues. The germline gives CDR1 PRHDT, CDR2 FYEKMQ (reference sequence). V lost 5 bases, J lost 7 bases, and 3 bases stayed unmatched. Here the CDR3 reads CASSRLAGVEQYF. The CDR3 bases are TGTGCCAGCAGCCGACTAGCGGGGGTTGAGCAGTACTTC.

The chain carries TRBV5-1 and TRBJ2-5; 10 bases align to TRBD2. Trimming took 4 bases from V and 2 from J; bases not matched to a gene: 8. This CDR3 comprises 16 residues. Per the germline V gene, CDR1 is SGHRS and CDR2 is YFSETQ. CDR3 sequence reads: CASSTRTSGVQETQYF. In DNA form, the CDR3 reads TGCGCCAGCAGCACCCGGACTAGCGGAGTACAAGAGACCCAGTACTTC.

The chain links TRBV4-1 to TRBJ1-2; no definite D call. CDR1 MGHRA and CDR2 YSYEKL come from the germline V gene. V was trimmed by 1 base and J by 2 bases, leaving 8 bases between them. The CDR3 is 14 residues long. The CDR3 nucleotides read TGCGCCAGCAGCCAAGGGACGGGGAACTATGGCTACACCTTC. It specifies CASSQGTGNYGYTF.

The CDR3 loop reads CASSVAPGGGYNEQFF. The CDR3, as DNA: TGTGCCAGCAGCGTAGCACCGGGAGGCGGGTACAATGAGCAGTTCTTC. The chain employs TRBV9 and TRBJ2-1, with 7 bases fitting TRBD2. The V segment lost 0 bases and the J segment 4 bases; nucleotides outside the gene matches: 7. This CDR3 comprises 16 residues. In germline, CDR1 is SGDLS, CDR2 YYNGEE.